The subject of this entry is one TCR beta chain. Antigen unknown. The record originates from a study of CD8 T cells in ankylosing spondylitis. TCRdb re-analysed the 5' RACE reads in MiXCR, keeping a single row per CDR3 protein. This sample carries 290,000 or so distinct CDR3 sequences, less than 25% of them seen once, and the ten largest clones take about 4%. CDR3 length equals 12 residues. With 5 bases removed from V and 4 bases from J, the gap between germline ends came to 6 bases. The germline V gene encodes CDR1 KGHDR and CDR2 SFDVKD. Study outcomes and limitations: Matched ankylosing spondylitis synovial fluid reportedly showed significant enrichment of disease-linked clones. Clones that were linked to disease were CD8+ and were relatively rare in peripheral blood. Characteristic, it appeared, of ankylosing spondylitis blood was a TCR beta motif of eight highly homologous variants. Some of the motif variants had earlier been found in reactive arthritis patients' fluid and blood.

J is TRBJ2-3 and V is TRBV24-1, with D maybe TRBD2 (5 bases). Sequencing was carried out using blood, either unsorted or a sorted T cell fraction (not recorded which). This TCR was recovered from a female donor with ankylosing spondylitis or in good health (not recorded which). In nucleotides, the CDR3 is TGTGCCACCAGTGGGGGAGCAGATACGCAGTATTTT. Amino acid sequence: CATSGGADTQYF.